The 17 T cell receptor beta chains below all came from one sample that was sequenced in a study of Ad26.COV2.S vaccination and SARS-CoV-2 variants. Treatment described: some 20 received Ad26.COV2.S at low or high dose, single or two shots; about 5 received placebo; per-sample allocation not given. Following the first vaccine or placebo injection, samples were taken on day 63. This table comes from immunoSEQ multiplex PCR, and its TCRdb copy is limited to in-frame clones, with some not included. The data hold roughly 400,000 clones, with 90% observed a single time. Sequences were derived from peripheral blood, sampled in a trial of Ad26.COV2.S vaccine versus placebo. Source of these receptors: a person between 18 and 59 years old who received the Ad26.COV2.S COVID-19 vaccine or a placebo.

On this clone: The same CDR3 is also encoded by other DNA sequences in this sample. The chain has TRBV7-3 and TRBJ2-3; D is uncertain. This CDR3 is 13 amino acids long. In germline, CDR1 is SGHTA, CDR2 FQGTGA. V was cut by 2 bases and J by 1 base, with 4 bases left in between. This chain's CDR3 is CASSLGGTDTQYF. Written as DNA, the CDR3 is TGTGCCAGCAGCTTAGGCGGCACAGATACGCAGTATTTT.

This sequence joins TRBV5-1 and TRBJ1-1, with D tentatively TRBD1 (6 bases). V lost 2 bases, J lost 3 bases, and 14 bases lay in between. Germline CDR1 and CDR2: SGHRS and YFSETQ. The CDR3 covers 15 residues. The CDR3: CASSFRTDGDTEAFF. In DNA, the CDR3 is TGCGCCAGCAGCTTCCGGACAGATGGGGACACTGAAGCTTTCTTT.

The count of this clone is one. This chain links TRBV7-9 with TRBJ2-2, with D hard to call. This CDR3 has 11 amino acids. V lost 3 bases, J lost 14 bases, and 10 bases lay in between. Germline V gives CDR1 SEHNR, CDR2 FQNEAQ (reference sequence). The CDR3 nucleotides are TGTGCCAGCAGCTTCGGGCTAGTCCTGTTTTTT. Its translation is CASSFGLVLFF.

The chain recombines TRBV7-2 with TRBJ2-1; D not resolved. Trimming pared 6 bases from V and 0 bases from J, leaving 15 bases between. The germline V gene has CDR1 SGHTA and CDR2 FQGNSA. The CDR3 is 16 amino acids. The CDR3 spells CASSWRRRSSYNEQFF. The CDR3 DNA reads as TGTGCCAGCAGTTGGCGGCGGCGCAGCTCCTACAATGAGCAGTTCTTC. The whole variable domain, filled in from reference TRBV7-2 and TRBJ2-1, reads GAGVSQSPSNKVTEKGKDVELRCDPISGHTALYWYRQSLGQGLEFLIYFQGNSAPDKSGLPSDRFSAERTGGSVSTLTIQRTQQEDSAVYLCASSWRRRSSYNEQFFGPGTRLTVL.

The chain links TRBV18 to TRBJ2-1; 9 positions match TRBD1. Per germline, CDR1 KGHSH and CDR2 LQKENI. J gave up 5 bases and V 5 bases, and 19 bases lay outside the gene matches. The CDR3 spans 19 residues. The CDR3 here is CASSSVPGQGTGPHNEQFF. CDR3 in DNA: TGTGCCAGCTCATCCGTCCCGGGACAGGGTACGGGGCCCCACAATGAGCAGTTCTTC.

The V call is TRBV6-1, the J call TRBJ2-3, with TRBD2 matching over 11 bases. Germline V lookup: CDR1 MNHNS, CDR2 SASEGT. The CDR3 runs 19 residues. Germline trimming cut 3 bases from V and 2 bases from J; bases unmatched to any gene: 13. For the CDR3, the DNA is TGTGCCAGCAGTGAGGGTTCCGGGACTAGCGGAAGATTCACAGATACGCAGTATTTT. As protein: CASSEGSGTSGRFTDTQYF.

This chain joins TRBV14 and TRBJ2-3; no reliable D call. The germline gives CDR1 SGHDN, CDR2 FVKESK. Trimming stripped 4 bases from V and 1 base from J, with 6 bases between. The CDR3 is 13 residues long. As DNA, the CDR3 is TGTGCCAGCAGCCTGTCGGGCACAGATACGCAGTATTTT. Translated, it gives CASSLSGTDTQYF.

The chain recombines TRBV10-3 with TRBJ2-7, with D perhaps being TRBD1 or TRBD2 (5 bases each). The germline V gene encodes CDR1 ENHRY and CDR2 SYGVKD. The CDR3 spans 12 residues. Trimming pared 10 bases from V and 4 bases from J, leaving 14 bases between. The CDR3 DNA sequence: TGTGCCACCGTTGGCAGGGAGTACGAGCAGTACTTC. It specifies CATVGREYEQYF.

As for this clone: An end of the junction does not agree with germline; a read error may underlie this. The rearrangement uses TRBV7-2 and TRBJ2-2; tentatively, D is TRBD1 or TRBD2 (7 bases each). This CDR3 spans 18 amino acids. The germline V gene has CDR1 SGHTA and CDR2 FQGNSA. The CDR3 DNA follows: TGTGCCGGCAGCCTCCCCCCAGGGGGGGCTCGAGAAACCGGGGAGCTGTTTTTT. Translated, it gives CAGSLPPGGARETGELFF.

The V and J genes are TRBV5-5 and TRBJ2-7; 9 bases line up with TRBD2. Germline lookup yields CDR1 SGHKS and CDR2 YYEKEE (reference sequence). J was trimmed by 7 bases and V by 3 bases; bases with no gene match: 17. This CDR3 contains 17 residues. This CDR3 is CASSSLAGKTVVGEQYF. CDR3 bases: TGTGCCAGCAGCTCACTAGCGGGCAAAACGGTTGTGGGAGAGCAGTACTTC.

The chain uses TRBV7-9 and TRBJ1-1; D unresolved. CDR3 length equals 12 residues. The germline V gene has CDR1 SEHNR and CDR2 FQNEAQ (reference sequence). Trimming pared 1 base from V and 6 bases from J, leaving 6 bases between. Here the CDR3 reads CASSLVPPEAFF. The CDR3 DNA reads as TGTGCCAGCAGCTTAGTCCCCCCTGAAGCTTTCTTT.

This chain connects TRBV30 to TRBJ1-2, with TRBD1 identical over 7 bases. This CDR3 is built from 14 residues. V shed 2 bases, J shed 2 bases, and the junction held 5 bases outside the gene matches. Germline CDR1 and CDR2: GTSNPN and SVGIG (reference sequence). The CDR3 loop is CAWSTGTVNYGYTF. For the CDR3, the DNA is TGTGCCTGGAGTACCGGGACAGTAAACTATGGCTACACCTTC. Complete variable domain (other parts from reference TRBV30 and TRBJ1-2): SQTIHQWPATLVQPVGSPLSLECTVEGTSNPNLYWYRQAAGRGLQLLFYSVGIGQISSEVPQNLSASRPQDRQFILSSKKLLLSDSGFYLCAWSTGTVNYGYTFGSGTRLTVV.

The chain has TRBV28 and TRBJ2-7, with 11 bases matching TRBD1. This CDR3 is 17 amino acids long. The V gene end was trimmed by 5 bases and the J gene end by 6 bases; junction bases not matched to a gene: 15. Germline CDR1 is MDHEN and CDR2 is SYDVKM. In DNA, the CDR3 is TGTGCCAGCAGTGGTAACCAACCTACGGACAGGGGGCGCGAGCAGTACTTC. Protein sequence: CASSGNQPTDRGREQYF.

This sequence joins TRBV30 and TRBJ2-3; D unresolved. V was trimmed by 3 bases and J by 4 bases, leaving 8 bases between them. Looked up from germline, CDR1 is GTSNPN and CDR2 is SVGIG (reference sequence). The CDR3 loop spans 12 amino acids. The CDR3 loop is CAWRTSSDTQYF. CDR3 bases: TGTGCCTGGAGGACCTCGTCAGATACGCAGTATTTT. Looking up the rest from reference TRBV30 and TRBJ2-3 gives the full variable domain: SQTIHQWPATLVQPVGSPLSLECTVEGTSNPNLYWYRQAAGRGLQLLFYSVGIGQISSEVPQNLSASRPQDRQFILSSKKLLLSDSGFYLCAWRTSSDTQYFGPGTRLTVL.

This chain connects TRBV28 to TRBJ1-2; D is uncertain. V lost 4 bases, J lost 4 bases, and 13 bases lay in between. CDR1 and CDR2 (germline): MDHEN, SYDVKM. The CDR3 runs 14 residues. The DNA for the CDR3 is TGTGCCAGCAGTTCCGTGGAACGGGTCTATGGCTACACCTTC. It specifies CASSSVERVYGYTF.

The chain is built from TRBV12-3 or TRBV12-4 and TRBJ2-1; no clear D gene. The ends were cut back, 6 bases at V and 4 bases at J, with 7 bases in the middle. The CDR3 is 12 residues long. The CDR3 region has the DNA TGTGCCAGCAGGTCGGTTTACAATGAGCAGTTCTTC. This codes for CASRSVYNEQFF.

This chain uses TRBV5-4 with TRBJ1-1; no clear D gene. This CDR3 is 14 amino acids long. Trimming cost V 0 bases and J 4 bases, with 10 bases left between them. Germline CDR1 and CDR2: SGHNT and YYREEE (reference sequence). This CDR3 is CASSLGPGITEAFF. CDR3 sequence (DNA): TGTGCCAGCAGCTTGGGGCCGGGGATCACTGAAGCTTTCTTT.